The TCR beta chain under discussion was sequenced for a study of cytomegalovirus exposure and HLA in healthy donors. Trimming removed 7 bases at V and 6 bases at J, with 20 bases between. The V gene's germline CDR1 is MDHEN and CDR2 SYDVKM. The CDR3 runs to 15 residues. This table comes from immunoSEQ multiplex PCR, and its TCRdb copy is limited to in-frame clones, with some not included. The sample carries about 110,000 clones, 89% recorded once. The chain couples TRBV28 to TRBJ2-3; TRBD1 is a possible D gene (6 bases). The TCR originated in a woman between 18 and 29 years old in good health and CMV-seronegative. Sequences were obtained from PBMCs. CDR3 DNA sequence: TGTGCCAGCACCATCCTCAGGGGCAAGGGGGATACGCAGTATTTT. Protein: CASTILRGKGDTQYF.